Each of the 6 T cell receptor beta chains below was sequenced from the same sample in a study of shared clonotypes between healthy human individuals. The table came from immunoSEQ multiplex PCR; TCRdb's copy has only in-frame clones and leaves some out. The table includes about 2 million clones, around 95% detected once. Sequenced: naive CD4+ T cells sorted from blood. Subset of the sample: CD45RA+ positively selected. All receptors derive from a man between 18 and 29 years old in good health.

The rearrangement joins TRBV6-1 to TRBJ1-2; no firm D call. V lost 4 bases, J lost 0 bases, and 15 bases lay in between. Germline assignment: CDR1 MNHNS and CDR2 SASEGT. This CDR3 spans 16 amino acids. CDR3: CASSAWQWASNYGYTF. The DNA for the CDR3 is TGTGCCAGCAGTGCGTGGCAGTGGGCCTCTAACTATGGCTACACCTTC.

The chain links TRBV15 to TRBJ2-1; unclear D gene. CDR1 and CDR2 (germline): LNHNV, YYDKDF (reference sequence). The CDR3 has 17 amino acids. The ends were cut back, 0 bases at V and 4 bases at J, with 16 bases in the middle. CDR3 amino acids: CATSRDRLLNLYNEQFF. CDR3 sequence (DNA): TGTGCCACCAGCAGAGACCGACTCCTTAACTTATACAATGAGCAGTTCTTC.

V and J are TRBV6-1 and TRBJ2-5, with D perhaps TRBD1 (6 bases). From germline, CDR1 is MNHNS and CDR2 SASEGT. The V gene lost 7 bases and the J gene lost 5 bases, with 11 bases spanning the gap. CDR3 length: 12 amino acids. CDR3 DNA sequence: TGTGCCAGCACCGGACAGCTCGAGACCCAGTACTTC. Translated, it gives CASTGQLETQYF.

Concerning this clone itself: In the same sample, other DNA sequences code for this CDR3. The V gene is TRBV7-2, the J gene TRBJ2-5, with D perhaps matching TRBD1 or TRBD2 (5 bases each). From germline, CDR1 is SGHTA and CDR2 FQGNSA. The CDR3 is 13 amino acids. The V end lost 3 bases, the J end lost 1 base, and 6 bases lay between the germline ends. The CDR3 spells CASSFGGQETQYF. The CDR3 DNA reads TGTGCCAGCAGCTTTGGGGGCCAAGAGACCCAGTACTTC.

The chain carries TRBV9 and TRBJ2-3, with a tentative D call TRBD2 (5 bases). CDR3 size: 15 residues. CDR1 is SGDLS, CDR2 YYNGEE, per germline. V dropped 3 bases and J dropped 2 bases, with 13 bases sitting between them. The CDR3 region is CASSGTSFHTDTQYF. The CDR3 nucleotides read TGTGCCAGCAGCGGGACTTCGTTTCACACAGATACGCAGTATTTT.

The chain combines TRBV7-9 with TRBJ2-7; D remains unclear. This CDR3 comprises 13 residues. Germline-derived CDR1 and CDR2 are SEHNR and FQNEAQ (reference sequence). V was trimmed by 7 bases and J by 1 base, leaving 11 bases between them. The CDR3 region is CASMGPASYEQYF. CDR3 sequence (DNA): TGTGCCAGCATGGGCCCTGCATCCTACGAGCAGTACTTC.